This T cell receptor (beta chain) was recovered during a study of molecular identifiers for immune sequencing clone quantification. A remark on this clonotype: The target antigen is unknown. A read error may explain this, as a much larger clone is one base away.

CDR1 is SGHNT, CDR2 YYREEE, per germline (reference sequence). V gave up 1 base and J gave up 5 bases, with 12 bases separating them. CDR3 length equals 14 residues. Overall study findings and caveats: Whereas clones above 20 RNA copies held under 1% of naive-cell molecules, they held over 97% of effector molecules.

MiXCR, applied by TCRdb to the PCR reads, yields one record per CDR3 protein. The sample has about half a million distinct CDR3 sequences; about a fifth are singletons. The sequence was obtained from a human donor in good health. Some libraries in this study had Jurkat cell RNA spiked in. The gene calls are TRBV5-4 and TRBJ1-1; D not resolved. The sequencing input was naive CD8+ T cells from blood, with Jurkat cell RNA spiked in. Indicated subset: FACS-sorted CD8+CD4-CCR7+CD45RA+ naive T cells. This chain's CDR3 is CASSLWGGTTEAFF. CDR3 nucleotides: TGTGCCAGCAGCTTGTGGGGTGGAACGACTGAAGCTTTCTTT.